This T cell receptor beta chain was profiled in a study of T cells in Graves' hyperthyroidism and ophthalmopathy. Germline V gene data show CDR1 as SQVTM and CDR2 as ANQGSEA. This CDR3 has 12 amino acids. V was clipped by 8 bases and J by 7 bases, with 18 bases between them. This clonotype occurred many times. RNA transcripts yielded amplified TCR beta CDR3 regions. Using the HTBI primer set, a first-round RT-PCR was run on the TCR CDR3. TCRdb passed the multiplex PCR reads through MiXCR, listing each CDR3 protein once. The sample contains hundreds of thousands of distinct CDR3 sequences, approximately 15% of which appear only once.

J is TRBJ2-7 and V is TRBV29-1; D uncertain. This sequence was found in a woman younger than 30 with Graves' hyperthyroidism. Sequencing was done on a sample of blood. The CDR3 DNA reads as TGCAGCATTGGCCTCTATCTGGGGGAGCAGTACTTC. Its translation: CSIGLYLGEQYF.